This T cell receptor beta chain derives from a study of vaccination and CD4 T cells after COVID-19. The germline V gene has CDR1 MNHEY and CDR2 SMNVEV (reference sequence). This CDR3 is 13 amino acids long. V gave up 2 bases and J gave up 9 bases, with 12 bases separating them. Stated treatment: roughly 10-day PBMC culture with coronavirus spike peptide pools or control peptides (ViraFEST assay). Only one count was recorded for this clonotype. The antigen remains undetermined. Sequencing of DNA taken from cultured CD4+ T cells relied on the Oncomine TCR Beta short-read assay. Each CDR3 protein is one row after TCRdb ran MiXCR on the PCR reads. The repertoire has around 20,000 distinct CDR3 sequences, approximately 67% of them found once; the top ten carry 7.6%. General observations from the study: From a median of about 21 to 40, SARS-CoV-2-reactive clonotypes increased, though not significantly.

The source material was CD4+ T cells from blood, cultured in vitro. This receptor was identified in a human donor who had recovered from COVID-19. V usage is TRBV27 and J usage is TRBJ2-3; D possibly matches TRBD1 or TRBD2 (5 bases each). In DNA form, the CDR3 reads TGTGCCAGCAGTTTAGTGGTCAGGGACACGCAGTATTTT. Its protein is CASSLVVRDTQYF.